These 26 T cell receptor beta chains came from one sample sequenced in a study of blood T cell repertoires in COVID-19. The protocol was immunoSEQ multiplex PCR, while the TCRdb copy is restricted to in-frame clones and leaves out a portion. The table records about 160,000 clones, about four fifths of them present only once. Sequencing was done on a sample of PBMCs or T cells enriched from blood (not recorded which). The receptors shown here come from a man aged 60 to 75 who had recovered from COVID-19.

This rearrangement joins TRBV12-5 to TRBJ2-4; 8 bases map to TRBD1. V lost 4 bases and J lost 9; bases outside the gene matches: 8. The germline gives CDR1 LGHNT, CDR2 FRNRAP. CDR3 length equals 14 residues. CDR3: CASGSSDRVGIQYF. Written as DNA, the CDR3 is TGTGCTAGTGGTTCGTCGGACAGGGTGGGCATTCAGTACTTC.

This clone showed up just once. The junction departs from germline at one end; a sequencing error may be responsible. The V and J genes are TRBV24-1 and TRBJ2-7; D is possibly TRBD2 (5 bases). This CDR3 region has 12 residues. Germline-derived CDR1 and CDR2 are KGHDR and SFDVKD. The CDR3 loop reads CATSDLTGIRHF. In DNA, the CDR3 is TGTGCCACCAGTGATTTGACCGGGATCCGGCACTTC.

This clone came up once. The chain employs TRBV4-1 and TRBJ2-3; 13 positions agree with TRBD2. The V and J ends lost 3 bases and 1 base, in that order; junction bases with no gene match: 1. This CDR3 spans 16 amino acids. CDR1 and CDR2 from the germline V gene are MGHRA and YSYEKL. CDR3 loop: CASSHGTSGGTDTQYF. In DNA form, the CDR3 reads TGCGCCAGCAGCCATGGGACTAGCGGGGGCACAGATACGCAGTATTTT.

In its sample, this clone was seen once. As DNA, the CDR3 is TGTGCCAGCCTTTTGACTAGCGGGAGCAATTGGGTGTTGAATGAGCAGTTCTTC. It specifies CASLLTSGSNWVLNEQFF. This chain connects TRBV2 to TRBJ2-1, with TRBD2 matching 12 bases. This CDR3 is built from 18 residues. CDR1 is SNHLY and CDR2 is FYNNEI in the germline V gene. V was pared by 8 bases and J by 7 bases, with 18 bases of the junction left unmatched.

A single count supports this clone. The chain employs TRBV4-2 and TRBJ2-7; TRBD2 matches at 9 bases. Trimming cost V 0 bases and J 3 bases; bases outside gene matches: 6. Germline loops: CDR1 LGHNA, CDR2 YNFKEQ. The CDR3 spans 16 residues. For the CDR3, the DNA is TGTGCCAGCAGCCAAGAAAAGGCTAGCGGGGACTACGAGCAGTACTTC. Translation gives CASSQEKASGDYEQYF.

Points on this clone: Additional DNA sequences in this sample encode the identical CDR3. This chain connects TRBV28 to TRBJ2-7; perhaps TRBD1 as D (5 bases). The germline CDR1 and CDR2 sequences are MDHEN and SYDVKM. The CDR3 length is 12 residues. V lost 5 bases, J lost 3 bases, and 8 bases lay in between. CDR3 nucleotide sequence: TGTGCCAGCAGTCCAGACAGCTACGAGCAGTACTTC. Residues: CASSPDSYEQYF. The variable domain in full, completed from reference TRBV28 and TRBJ2-7, reads DVKVTQSSRYLVKRTGEKVFLECVQDMDHENMFWYRQDPGLGLRLIYFSYDVKMKEKGDIPEGYSVSREKKERFSLILESASTNQTSMYLCASSPDSYEQYFGPGTRLTVT.

V is TRBV29-1 and J is TRBJ2-2; D possibly corresponds to TRBD2 (6 bases). This CDR3 is built from 15 residues. CDR1 and CDR2 from the germline V gene are SQVTM and ANQGSEA. Deletions cut 6 bases from V and 1 base from J, with 15 bases between. CDR3 region: CSVALGGLNTGELFF. Written as DNA, the CDR3 is TGCAGCGTGGCCTTGGGGGGATTGAACACCGGGGAGCTGTTTTTT.

The chain recombines TRBV5-4 with TRBJ2-5; 10 bases line up with TRBD2. The CDR3 length is 16 residues. Germline lookup yields CDR1 SGHNT and CDR2 YYREEE (reference sequence). Losses at the gene ends were 3 bases for V and 5 bases for J; bases not matched to a gene: 10. The CDR3 DNA is TGTGCCAGCAGCTCAATTAAGACTAGCGGGTCGGAGACCCAGTACTTC. Amino acids: CASSSIKTSGSETQYF.

The genes are TRBV4-1 and TRBJ1-6, with a weak D call TRBD1 (6 bases). This CDR3 comprises 17 residues. V lost 4 bases and J lost 3, with 16 bases in between. The germline CDR1 and CDR2 sequences are MGHRA and YSYEKL. This CDR3 is CASSRKEGGDYNSPLHF. DNA for the CDR3: TGCGCCAGCAGCCGAAAAGAGGGGGGGGACTATAATTCACCCCTCCACTTT.

This clone was counted between two and nine times. The gene calls are TRBV7-8 and TRBJ2-7, with TRBD2 identical over 9 bases. From germline, CDR1 is SGHVS and CDR2 FQNEAQ. CDR3 size: 15 residues. After removal of 4 bases from V and 2 bases from J, the junction contained 6 bases not matched to a gene. Here the CDR3 reads CASSSRTSVTYEQYF. The CDR3 bases are TGTGCCAGCAGCTCTCGGACTAGCGTGACCTACGAGCAGTACTTC.

The chain employs TRBV20-1 and TRBJ1-5; D uncertain. Looked up from germline, CDR1 is DFQATT and CDR2 is SNEGSKA (reference sequence). CDR3 length: 13 residues. Trimming cost V 3 bases and J 4 bases, with 10 bases left between them. This chain's CDR3 is CSASETRNQPQHF. The CDR3 bases are TGCAGTGCTAGTGAGACACGAAATCAGCCCCAGCATTTT.

The gene calls are TRBV19 and TRBJ2-1, with D possibly TRBD1 on 6 matching bases. The CDR3 is 12 residues long. The V and J ends lost 2 bases and 13 bases respectively, with 12 bases between them. Germline V lookup: CDR1 LNHDA, CDR2 SQIVND (reference sequence). As DNA, the CDR3 is TGTGCCAGTAGTATAAAGTCGGGACATCAGTTCTTC. It is translated as CASSIKSGHQFF.

This clone has a single count. The genes are TRBV10-3 and TRBJ2-1; 12 positions agree with TRBD2. Germline loops: CDR1 ENHRY, CDR2 SYGVKD. The CDR3 covers 15 residues. The ends lost 3 bases at V and 7 bases at J; junction bases unmatched: 4. CDR3 DNA sequence: TGTGCCATCAGTGAAAGGACTAGCGGGGCGAATGAGCAGTTCTTC. Its translation: CAISERTSGANEQFF.

The chain uses TRBV2 and TRBJ2-2; maybe TRBD2 (5 bases). CDR3 size: 15 residues. V dropped 7 bases and J dropped 5 bases, with 17 bases sitting between them. CDR1 SNHLY and CDR2 FYNNEI come from the germline V gene. As DNA, the CDR3 is TGTGCCAGCATTCGGCTGGCCCGAGGGACCGGGGAGCTGTTTTTT. It encodes CASIRLARGTGELFF. Complete variable domain (other parts from reference TRBV2 and TRBJ2-2): EPEVTQTPSHQVTQMGQEVILRCVPISNHLYFYWYRQILGQKVEFLVSFYNNEISEKSEIFDDQFSVERPDGSNFTLKIRSTKLEDSAMYFCASIRLARGTGELFFGEGSRLTVL.

This rearrangement joins TRBV5-1 to TRBJ1-6; TRBD1 aligns across 12 bases. V lost 0 bases, J lost 4 bases, and 2 bases stayed unmatched. The germline V gene encodes CDR1 SGHRS and CDR2 YFSETQ. The CDR3 contains 17 residues. CDR3 sequence reads: CASSLAGQGAYNSPLHF. The CDR3 DNA follows: TGCGCCAGCAGCTTGGCGGGACAGGGGGCATATAATTCACCCCTCCACTTT.

The chain joins TRBV5-1 to TRBJ2-3; D unclear. Germline loops: CDR1 SGHRS, CDR2 YFSETQ. V dropped 0 bases and J dropped 1 base, with 12 bases sitting between them. CDR3 length: 16 amino acids. The CDR3 sequence: CASSLARLGRTDTQYF. The CDR3 coding sequence is TGCGCCAGCAGCTTGGCGCGGCTAGGCCGCACAGATACGCAGTATTTT.

The chain recombines TRBV4-2 with TRBJ2-7; unclear D gene. Trimming removed 0 bases at V and 3 bases at J, with 9 bases between. This CDR3 comprises 14 residues. The germline gives CDR1 LGHNA, CDR2 YNFKEQ. The CDR3 spells CASSQDREVYEQYF. CDR3 coding DNA: TGTGCCAGCAGCCAAGATCGAGAGGTCTACGAGCAGTACTTC.

This clone was detected once. The V and J genes are TRBV4-1 and TRBJ2-7, with TRBD2 matching 7 bases. The CDR3 runs 14 residues. J gave up 3 bases and V 1 base, and 3 bases lay outside the gene matches. CDR1 and CDR2 from the germline V gene are MGHRA and YSYEKL. DNA of the CDR3: TGCGCCAGCAGCCAAGCGCGGGAGAGCTACGAGCAGTACTTC. It specifies CASSQARESYEQYF.

The J gene is TRBJ1-1, the V gene TRBV5-4; D gene uncertain. The CDR3 is made up of 14 amino acids. The V and J ends lost 5 bases and 4 bases respectively, with 15 bases between them. The germline gives CDR1 SGHNT, CDR2 YYREEE (reference sequence). CDR3 region: CASRREPTSTEAFF. The CDR3 DNA reads TGTGCCAGCAGGAGGGAACCGACTAGCACTGAAGCTTTCTTT.

J is TRBJ2-2 and V is TRBV13, with 8 bases that match TRBD1. This CDR3 comprises 16 residues. Germline CDR1 and CDR2: PRHDT and FYEKMQ (reference sequence). J lost 1 base, V lost 5 bases, and 6 bases had no gene match. The CDR3 is CASSPRGTGNTGELFF. The CDR3 DNA follows: TGTGCCAGCAGCCCACGGGGGACAGGGAACACCGGGGAGCTGTTTTTT.

The chain uses TRBV19 and TRBJ2-1; TRBD1 aligns across 7 bases. Per germline, CDR1 LNHDA and CDR2 SQIVND (reference sequence). With 0 bases clipped from V and 9 bases from J, the junction kept 8 bases outside the gene matches. The length of the CDR3 is 15 residues. The CDR3 spells CASSIEGQRALEQFF. The DNA for the CDR3 is TGTGCCAGTAGTATAGAGGGACAGCGTGCCCTTGAGCAGTTCTTC.

The J gene is TRBJ2-5, the V gene TRBV30; tentatively, D is TRBD2 (6 bases). CDR1 and CDR2 from the germline V gene are GTSNPN and SVGIG (reference sequence). The CDR3 loop spans 14 amino acids. The V end lost 0 bases, the J end lost 4 bases, and 12 bases lay between the germline ends. The CDR3 spells CAWSVPTGRETQYF. The CDR3, as DNA: TGTGCCTGGAGTGTACCCACCGGGAGAGAGACCCAGTACTTC.

This chain uses TRBV19 with TRBJ2-3, with 8 bases aligning to TRBD1. The germline V gene encodes CDR1 LNHDA and CDR2 SQIVND (reference sequence). Trimming removed 1 base from V and 3 bases from J; junction bases left unmatched: 3. The CDR3 sequence is 15 residues long. The CDR3 nucleotides read TGTGCCAGTAGTATAGGACAGGGGAGGACAGATACGCAGTATTTT. Its protein is CASSIGQGRTDTQYF.

The genes are TRBV5-5 and TRBJ2-7; 7 bases agree with TRBD2. With V trimmed by 4 bases and J by 7 bases, 14 bases remained unmatched. There are 15 residues in the CDR3. The germline CDR1 and CDR2 sequences are SGHKS and YYEKEE (reference sequence). The CDR3 nucleotides read TGTGCCAGCAGCCCTGAGCGGGGAGCCCACCGAGAGCAGTACTTC. This translates into CASSPERGAHREQYF.

This clone is a singleton in its sample. The genes are TRBV5-1 and TRBJ2-3; perhaps TRBD1 as D (6 bases). The length of the CDR3 is 16 residues. The germline V gene has CDR1 SGHRS and CDR2 YFSETQ. The V and J ends lost 0 bases and 6 bases respectively, with 17 bases between them. The CDR3: CASSLARDQGTDTQYF. In nucleotides, the CDR3 is TGCGCCAGCAGCTTGGCCCGGGATCAGGGGACGGATACGCAGTATTTT. The full variable domain, completed using reference TRBV5-1 and TRBJ2-3, is KAGVTQTPRYLIKTRGQQVTLSCSPISGHRSVSWYQQTPGQGLQFLFEYFSETQRNKGNFPGRFSGRQFSNSRSEMNVSTLELGDSALYLCASSLARDQGTDTQYFGPGTRLTVL.

The rearrangement links TRBV6-5 to TRBJ2-4; 10 bases agree with TRBD1. The ends lost 4 bases at V and 14 bases at J; junction bases unmatched: 5. CDR1 and CDR2 from the germline V gene are MNHEY and SVGAGI. CDR3 length: 12 residues. CDR3 DNA sequence: TGTGCCAGCAGTTTTGGACAGGGGGAAGAGTACTTC. Translating it yields CASSFGQGEEYF.